This TCR beta chain was profiled in a study of blood T cells in healthy people across ages. PCR was performed a second time for roughly 7 to 11 cycles using a sample-barcoded 5' primer and a J-beta primer mix. TCRdb itself ran the 5' RACE reads through MiXCR, one entry per CDR3 protein. This sample has 700,000 to 900,000 distinct CDR3 sequences, with 53% found just once. On this clonotype: A junction end diverges from the germline sequence, so it may reflect a read error.

The sample was blood. This clonotype was sampled from a man older than 75 in good health.

The CDR3 loop reads CSARGRLGTDTRYF. As DNA, the CDR3 is TGCAGTGCTAGAGGGAGATTGGGCACAGATACGCGGTATTTT. The chain uses TRBV20-1 and TRBJ2-3; D is uncertain. CDR3 length: 14 amino acids. Per germline, CDR1 DFQATT and CDR2 SNEGSKA (reference sequence).